This T cell receptor beta chain was retrieved from a study of cytomegalovirus exposure and HLA in healthy donors. This PCR relied on a set of 60 Vbeta primers and 13 Jbeta primers. Sequencing used immunoSEQ multiplex PCR; TCRdb keeps in-frame clones, though not all of them. This table has around 63,000 clones, about 80% appearing once. The study, taken as a whole, reports: An analysis done earlier found most TCR beta V segments productive about 90% or about 30% of the time. A link between a missense DCLRE1C variant and TCR beta V- and J-gene trimming emerged from a later analysis.

CDR3 length: 16 residues. Germline-derived CDR1 and CDR2 are SEHNR and FQNEAQ (reference sequence). A remark on this clone: Its matching antigen is unknown. One end of the junction varies from germline; a read error may be responsible.

The receptor comes from a man aged 60-69 years in good health and CMV-seropositive. Input material: PBMCs. V and J are TRBV7-9 and TRBJ2-7, with 7 bases aligning to TRBD1. In nucleotides, the CDR3 is TGTTCCAGCAGCGCTTGGCTCGGGACAGAGTCCTACGAGCAGTACTTC. Amino acid sequence: CSSSAWLGTESYEQYF.